The 21 T cell receptor beta chains in this list originate from one sample, sequenced in a study of T cell clonality in common variable immunodeficiency. Generated by immunoSEQ multiplex PCR, the TCRdb table keeps only in-frame clones and is missing some. Altogether about 47,000 clones were found in the sample, and no singletons occur. The sample consisted of peripheral blood mononuclear cells. The receptors stem from a person aged 18 to 75 in good health.

The table lists this clone with many counts. The read finishes 3 residues shy of the CDR3 end, and the germline J gene is used to complete it. The rearrangement joins TRBV30 to TRBJ2-3; tentatively, D is TRBD1 (6 bases). V gave up 1 base and J gave up 0 bases, with 17 bases separating them. This CDR3 contains 17 residues. Germline V lookup: CDR1 GTSNPN, CDR2 SVGIG (reference sequence). The sequenced CDR3 bases are TGTGCCTGGAGTGACCATCGAACAGGGCCTAGCACAGATACG. This translates into CAWSDHRTGPSTDT. The CDR3 as a whole reads CAWSDHRTGPSTDTQYF.

This clone came up many times. This chain's CDR3 is CASSPASMETQYF. CDR3 bases read: TGTGCCAGCTCACCGGCTAGTATGGAGACC. The chain employs TRBV18 and TRBJ2-5; no clear D gene. The missing CDR3 end, 3 residues past where the read stops, is filled in from the germline J gene. The CDR3 consists of 13 residues. Germline loops: CDR1 KGHSH, CDR2 LQKENI. Trimming took 3 bases from V and 5 from J, leaving 10 bases between them.

This clone was detected many times. The read ends 3 residues shy of where the CDR3 ends; the end is completed using the germline J gene. The chain combines TRBV20-1 with TRBJ2-5; D may be TRBD2 (6 bases). Germline loops: CDR1 DFQATT, CDR2 SNEGSKA (reference sequence). This CDR3 comprises 12 residues. Partial CDR3 DNA: TGCAGCTCCCGGGACTCTCGAGAGACC. It is translated as CSSRDSRET. The CDR3 in full is CSSRDSRETQYF.

This clone was picked up many times. The sequenced part of the CDR3 DNA is TGTGCCAGCAGCTTAGCCAGTCCTAACTATGGC. Translated: CASSLASPNYG. Given in full, the CDR3 is CASSLASPNYGYTF. V and J are TRBV7-9 and TRBJ1-2; D call uncertain. Read coverage stops 3 residues before the CDR3 terminus; the germline J gene supplies the remainder. V shed 0 bases and J shed 0 bases, with 5 bases lying between them. This CDR3 comprises 14 residues. Germline V gene data show CDR1 as SEHNR and CDR2 as FQNEAQ (reference sequence).

This clone has at least ten counts. Sequencing ends 3 residues short of the CDR3 end; the germline J gene provides the rest. Other DNA sequences within the sample encode an identical CDR3. J is TRBJ2-7 and V is TRBV13; 9 bases are shared with TRBD1. Germline loops: CDR1 PRHDT, CDR2 FYEKMQ (reference sequence). With 5 bases clipped from V and 4 bases from J, the junction kept 3 bases outside the gene matches. The CDR3 is 13 residues long. The covered CDR3 bases are TGTGCCAGCAGCACGGGACAGGGATACGAG. This encodes CASSTGQGYE. In full, the CDR3 reads CASSTGQGYEQYF.

Concerning this clone: The CDR3 end is not reached by the read, which stops 3 residues before it; the germline J gene fills it in. The chain couples TRBV10-2 to TRBJ1-3; D gene uncertain. V was trimmed by 0 bases and J by 2 bases, leaving 8 bases between them. The CDR3 covers 15 residues. Per the germline V gene, CDR1 is WSHSY and CDR2 is SAAADI. The CDR3 is CASSESGVAGNTIYF. CDR3 DNA (partial): TGCGCCAGCAGTGAGTCCGGGGTGGCTGGAAACACC.

This clone has at least ten counts. The read stops 3 residues short of the end of the CDR3; the missing end is completed from the germline J gene. The V gene is TRBV19, the J gene TRBJ1-5; 8 bases match TRBD1. Germline lookup yields CDR1 LNHDA and CDR2 SQIVND (reference sequence). The V segment lost 6 bases and the J segment 4 bases; nucleotides outside the gene matches: 2. The CDR3 covers 13 residues. The CDR3 bases that were read are TGTGCCAGTAGGGACAGGGCTAATCAGCCC. This sequence encodes CASRDRANQP. The CDR3 in its entirety is CASRDRANQPQHF.

With respect to this clone: The sample holds other DNA sequences that translate to the same CDR3. CDR3 DNA (partial): TGTGCCAGCAGCTTATCCCACAGTTCGATCGAGACC. Encoded protein: CASSLSHSSIET. The entire CDR3 protein reads CASSLSHSSIETQYF. This chain joins TRBV7-6 and TRBJ2-5; D ambiguous. The CDR3 end lies 3 residues beyond the end of the read and is filled in from the germline J gene. The CDR3 covers 15 residues. CDR1 SGHVS and CDR2 FNYEAQ come from the germline V gene. The germline V and J ends were trimmed by 2 bases and 5 bases, with 15 bases remaining between them.

This clone occurred a few times. A read error is the likely source, as a far larger clone sits one nucleotide away. The read ends 3 residues shy of where the CDR3 ends; the end is completed using the germline J gene. This chain connects TRBV30 to TRBJ2-5, with 7 bases identical to TRBD2. Germline trimming cut 2 bases from V and 6 bases from J; bases unmatched to any gene: 9. CDR3 size: 14 residues. The germline V gene encodes CDR1 GTSNPN and CDR2 SVGIG (reference sequence). CDR3: CAWSSGGTGQTQYF. CDR3 bases read: TGTGCCTGGAGTTCCGGGGGGACGGGGCAGACC.

This clone was found many times. CDR3 loop: CASSRGVAGGETQYF. The CDR3 DNA, read in part, is TGTGCCAGCAGCCGAGGAGTGGCAGGGGGGGAGACC. The chain recombines TRBV7-9 with TRBJ2-5; D might be TRBD1 (7 bases). Read data end 3 residues before the CDR3 end; the end is taken from the germline J gene. V lost 5 bases, J lost 5 bases, and 18 bases lay in between. The germline CDR1 and CDR2 sequences are SEHNR and FQNEAQ (reference sequence). CDR3 size: 15 residues.

This clone was seen repeatedly, ten times or more. The read finishes 3 residues shy of the CDR3 end, and the germline J gene is used to complete it. The chain uses TRBV6-2 or TRBV6-3 and TRBJ1-6; 7 nucleotides align to TRBD1. The CDR3 is 14 residues long. Trimming took 2 bases from V and 8 from J; bases not matched to a gene: 3. Germline CDR1 is MNHEY and CDR2 is SVGEGT. The covered CDR3 bases are TGTGCCAGCAGTTACGGGACAGCCTATTCACCC. The encoded protein is CASSYGTAYSP. The full-length CDR3 reads as CASSYGTAYSPLHF.

This clone was observed many times. The read gets to within 3 residues of the CDR3 end, and the germline J gene fills in the rest. This sequence joins TRBV2 and TRBJ1-5; TRBD1 aligns across 10 bases. Germline V gene data show CDR1 as SNHLY and CDR2 as FYNNEI. CDR3 length: 16 amino acids. Trimming removed 6 bases from V and 3 bases from J; junction bases left unmatched: 8. CDR3 sequence: CASSNLGTGVNQPQHF. Incomplete CDR3 DNA: TGTGCCAGCAGCAACCTCGGGACAGGGGTCAATCAGCCC.

This clone was seen at least ten times. The read ends 3 residues early relative to the CDR3; the germline J gene fills the gap. The chain uses TRBV5-5 and TRBJ1-5; TRBD1 is a possible D gene (5 bases). The V end lost 2 bases, the J end lost 4 bases, and 13 bases lay between the germline ends. Germline lookup yields CDR1 SGHKS and CDR2 YYEKEE (reference sequence). This CDR3 region has 15 residues. The DNA read from the CDR3 is TGTGCCAGCAGCTTCCAGGGCACCCCTAATCAGCCC. It is translated as CASSFQGTPNQP. The entire CDR3 reads CASSFQGTPNQPQHF. The whole variable domain, filled in from reference TRBV5-5 and TRBJ1-5, reads DAGVTQSPTHLIKTRGQQVTLRCSPISGHKSVSWYQQVLGQGPQFIFQYYEKEERGRGNFPDRFSARQFPNYSSELNVNALLLGDSALYLCASSFQGTPNQPQHFGDGTRLSIL.

As concerns this clone: The sequenced fragment ends 3 residues before the CDR3 boundary, so the rest is inferred from the germline J gene. The genes are TRBV19 and TRBJ1-2; TRBD1 matches at 10 bases. Germline CDR1 is LNHDA and CDR2 is SQIVND (reference sequence). The CDR3 runs 16 residues. The DNA read from the CDR3 is TGTGCCAGTAGTATTAAGGACAGGGGGACTCTCTACGAC. Amino acids: CASSIKDRGTLYD. The whole CDR3 is CASSIKDRGTLYDYTF.

In this sample, this clone turned up many times. The CDR3 end is not reached by the read, which stops 3 residues before it; the germline J gene fills it in. The chain links TRBV19 to TRBJ2-1; 12 nucleotides line up with TRBD1. Looked up from germline, CDR1 is LNHDA and CDR2 is SQIVND (reference sequence). Unmatched junction bases numbered 12, after V lost 1 base and J lost 8 bases. The CDR3 has 18 amino acids. CDR3 bases read: TGTGCCAGTAGTATAGGAGTGGTTTACGGGACAGGGGGCGATGAG. This encodes CASSIGVVYGTGGDE. The complete CDR3 sequence is CASSIGVVYGTGGDEQFF.

The sample holds many counts of this clone. From the germline J gene comes the end of the CDR3, since the read stops 3 residues before it. The rearrangement links TRBV5-4 to TRBJ2-1; a weak D match, TRBD2 (6 bases). The CDR3 has 14 residues. Looked up from germline, CDR1 is SGHNT and CDR2 is YYREEE (reference sequence). Trimming removed 4 bases from V and 7 bases from J, with 15 bases in between. The CDR3: CASSPKGGTNEQFF. The DNA read from the CDR3 is TGTGCCAGCAGCCCAAAGGGCGGGACTAATGAG. The full variable domain, rest sourced from reference TRBV5-4 and TRBJ2-1, is ETGVTQSPTHLIKTRGQQVTLRCSSQSGHNTVSWYQQALGQGPQFIFQYYREEENGRGNFPPRFSGLQFPNYSSELNVNALELDDSALYLCASSPKGGTNEQFFGPGTRLTVL.

This clone turned up a few times. The sequenced fragment ends 3 residues before the CDR3 boundary, so the rest is inferred from the germline J gene. This chain joins TRBV14 and TRBJ2-7; 9 bases match TRBD1. This CDR3 contains 15 residues. CDR1 is SGHDN and CDR2 is FVKESK in the germline V gene. V lost 3 bases, J lost 4 bases, and 7 bases stayed unmatched. The CDR3 sequence: CASSQGQGLWYEQYF. Partial CDR3 DNA: TGTGCCAGCAGCCAGGGACAGGGCCTCTGGTACGAG.

This clone was observed many times. The read finishes 3 residues shy of the CDR3 end, and the germline J gene is used to complete it. This chain connects TRBV28 to TRBJ2-3; TRBD2 matches at 8 bases. J gave up 2 bases and V 4 bases, and 8 bases lay outside the gene matches. Germline V gene data show CDR1 as MDHEN and CDR2 as SYDVKM. The CDR3 loop spans 16 amino acids. CDR3 amino acids: CASSSPGTRVTDTQYF. The sequenced part of the CDR3 DNA is TGTGCCAGCAGTTCCCCCGGGACTAGGGTCACAGATACG.

This clone showed up many times. From the germline J gene comes the end of the CDR3, since the read stops 3 residues before it. The genes are TRBV7-9 and TRBJ2-7, with D perhaps matching TRBD1 (5 bases). The V gene lost 4 bases and the J gene lost 4 bases, with 8 bases spanning the gap. Germline-derived CDR1 and CDR2 are SEHNR and FQNEAQ (reference sequence). This CDR3 has 12 amino acids. The CDR3 sequence is CASSYRTYEQYF. The covered CDR3 bases are TGTGCCAGCAGCTACCGGACATACGAG.

This clone has just a few counts. The read comes to an end 3 residues before the CDR3 does, leaving the germline J gene to fill in the end. V is TRBV7-6 and J is TRBJ2-3; D is perhaps TRBD2 (6 bases). Germline lookup yields CDR1 SGHVS and CDR2 FNYEAQ. The CDR3 is made up of 15 amino acids. CDR3 loop: CASSLGRGFQETQYF. The covered CDR3 bases are TGTGCCAGCAGCTTAGGGAGGGGATTCCAAGAGACG.

This clone appeared many times. The CDR3 end lies 3 residues beyond the end of the read and is filled in from the germline J gene. The J gene is TRBJ2-1, the V gene TRBV9, with 8 positions matching TRBD2. Germline V CDR1 and CDR2: SGDLS, YYNGEE. The CDR3 loop spans 15 amino acids. The V segment lost 0 bases and the J segment 3 bases; nucleotides outside the gene matches: 2. The sequenced part of the CDR3 DNA is TGTGCCAGCAGCGTAGAGGCGGGGGGCTACAATGAG. Translating it yields CASSVEAGGYNE. The CDR3 in its entirety is CASSVEAGGYNEQFF.